This entry features one T cell receptor beta chain sequence. Scientists amplified the TCR beta CDR3 regions from RNA transcripts. HTBI primers served in a first-round RT-PCR, which a second-round multiplex PCR followed. TCRdb reanalysed the multiplex PCR reads using MiXCR and keeps one entry per CDR3 protein. Here the sample spans some 160,000 distinct CDR3 sequences, around 40% being singletons. Between the trimmed V and J ends, which lost 7 bases and 2 bases, there was a span of 11 bases. The CDR3 has 13 residues. Germline assignment: CDR1 MDHEN and CDR2 SYDVKM. This entry is derived from a study of Graves' ophthalmopathy and Graves' hyperthyroidism.

The receptor was derived from a man under 40 with Graves' ophthalmopathy. This chain links TRBV28 with TRBJ1-1; D remains unclear. The specimen was peripheral blood. This CDR3 is CASINSQNTEAFF. DNA for the CDR3: TGTGCCAGCATCAACAGCCAAAACACTGAAGCTTTCTTT.